This TCR beta chain comes out of a study of identical twins. Ten or more counts support this clonotype. Template switching added a universal primer site; cDNA carried unique molecular identifiers. TCRdb reprocessed the 5' RACE reads with MiXCR, giving one entry per CDR3 protein. This sample has around 480,000 distinct CDR3 sequences; approximately 15% occur once, and the top ten carry 0.95% to 1%. The data were also submitted as part of a second study, on yellow fever vaccine responses in identical twins.

The TCR was taken from a woman between 18 and 29 years old in good health. Sequencing input: CD4+ T cells sorted from blood.

The CDR3 is CASSPGQGIDEQYF. CDR3 coding DNA: TGTGCCAGCAGCCCGGGACAGGGAATAGACGAGCAGTACTTC. V gene TRBV7-2 combines with J gene TRBJ2-7; TRBD1 matches at 9 bases. This CDR3 has 14 residues. Germline lookup yields CDR1 SGHTA and CDR2 FQGNSA. V lost 5 bases to trimming and J lost 5 bases; unmatched junction nucleotides: 7.